A single sample is the source of the 31 T cell receptor beta chains below, sequenced in a study of blood T cell repertoires in COVID-19. Measured with immunoSEQ multiplex PCR; TCRdb has only the in-frame clones, and not every one. This table holds 200,000 to 250,000 clones, about four fifths found once. The sample comprised peripheral blood. The receptors here all came from a woman of 80 years or more with COVID-19, enrolled during active disease.

This clone was counted between two and nine times. In DNA form, the CDR3 reads TGTGCCAGTAGTAGGGTTGGGGCAAACCAGCCCCAGCATTTT. Translation: CASSRVGANQPQHF. The rearrangement uses TRBV19 and TRBJ1-5; D perhaps matches TRBD1 (5 bases). Per germline, CDR1 LNHDA and CDR2 SQIVND (reference sequence). Between the trimmed V and J ends, which lost 4 bases and 7 bases, there was a span of 14 bases. The length of the CDR3 is 14 residues.

The genes are TRBV28 and TRBJ1-3; the match to TRBD1 covers 7 bases. The CDR3 extends over 13 amino acids. With V trimmed by 8 bases and J by 1 base, 2 bases remained unmatched. Germline V gene sequence: CDR1 MDHEN, CDR2 SYDVKM. The CDR3 region is CASYRGSGNTIYF. CDR3 sequence (DNA): TGTGCCAGCTACAGGGGTTCTGGAAACACCATATATTTT. Combining the CDR3 with reference TRBV28 and TRBJ1-3 gives the whole variable domain DVKVTQSSRYLVKRTGEKVFLECVQDMDHENMFWYRQDPGLGLRLIYFSYDVKMKEKGDIPEGYSVSREKKERFSLILESASTNQTSMYLCASYRGSGNTIYFGEGSWLTVV.

Concerning this clone: Distinct nucleotide sequences in the sample also encode this CDR3. The chain couples TRBV6-6 to TRBJ1-4; D is unclear. Germline CDR1 is MNHNY and CDR2 is SVGAGI (reference sequence). The CDR3 covers 14 residues. V was shortened by 2 bases and J by 0 bases, with 4 bases between the two germline ends. CDR3 DNA sequence: TGTGCCAGCAGTTACCAGGCAACTAATGAAAAACTGTTTTTT. Its protein product is CASSYQATNEKLFF.

The genes are TRBV18 and TRBJ1-1; no firm D call. Germline CDR1 KGHSH, CDR2 LQKENI. The CDR3 has 16 amino acids. Trimming shortened V by 1 base and J by 3 bases, and 15 bases separated the two germline ends. CDR3 DNA sequence: TGTGCCAGCTCACCACAAAACGGCCCGGGGTACACTGAAGCTTTCTTT. Protein product: CASSPQNGPGYTEAFF.

The rearrangement joins TRBV6-6 to TRBJ1-1, with TRBD1 as a possible D gene (5 bases). Trimming removed 7 bases at V and 0 bases at J, with 12 bases between. CDR1 is MNHNY and CDR2 is SVGAGI in the germline V gene (reference sequence). The length of the CDR3 is 14 residues. CDR3 loop: CASIPGQLNTEAFF. In nucleotides, the CDR3 is TGTGCCAGCATTCCCGGACAATTGAACACTGAAGCTTTCTTT.

V gene TRBV9 combines with J gene TRBJ2-7, with D perhaps TRBD2 (5 bases). The germline V and J ends were trimmed by 4 bases and 0 bases, with 11 bases remaining between them. Germline CDR1 and CDR2: SGDLS and YYNGEE. There are 14 residues in the CDR3. The DNA of the CDR3 is TGTGCCAGCAGCCGAGTAGCGAACTCCTACGAGCAGTACTTC. As protein: CASSRVANSYEQYF.

This clone was picked up one time. The genes are TRBV10-1 and TRBJ1-1; the D is unclear. Trimming took off 3 bases at V and 0 bases at J, with 2 bases between the two ends. Germline loops: CDR1 WNHNN, CDR2 SYGVQD (reference sequence). The CDR3 consists of 12 residues. The DNA of the CDR3 is TGCGCCAGCAGTGACTTGAACACTGAAGCTTTCTTT. Amino acid sequence: CASSDLNTEAFF.

This chain uses TRBV11-2 with TRBJ1-3; maybe TRBD1 (5 bases). V was pared by 5 bases and J by 0 bases, with 14 bases between. Germline V gives CDR1 SGHAT, CDR2 FQNNGV. This CDR3 spans 16 amino acids. The CDR3 nucleotides read TGTGCCAGCAGCCAGACAGAGGTACACTCTGGAAACACCATATATTTT. Translated: CASSQTEVHSGNTIYF.

This clone appeared once. The chain recombines TRBV9 with TRBJ2-1; 7 bases match TRBD2. Germline V gives CDR1 SGDLS, CDR2 YYNGEE. The J segment lost 7 bases and the V segment lost 1 base, leaving 8 bases of the junction unmatched. This CDR3 has 15 amino acids. The CDR3 protein is CASSVTAGNRNEQFF. The CDR3 DNA follows: TGTGCCAGCAGCGTAACAGCGGGAAACAGGAATGAGCAGTTCTTC.

The rearrangement uses TRBV12-3 or TRBV12-4 and TRBJ2-1; possibly TRBD1 for D (5 bases). Trimming cost V 2 bases and J 7 bases, with 9 bases left between them. The CDR3 runs to 13 residues. The CDR3 here is CASSLLRQNEQFF. Written as DNA, the CDR3 is TGTGCCAGCAGTTTACTACGACAGAATGAGCAGTTCTTC.

The gene calls are TRBV5-1 and TRBJ2-5; TRBD2 matches 15 bases. The CDR3 is 16 amino acids. Germline V lookup: CDR1 SGHRS, CDR2 YFSETQ. The V gene end was trimmed by 4 bases and the J gene end by 5 bases; junction bases not matched to a gene: 6. The CDR3 nucleotides read TGCGCCAGCAGCCTACCGGGACTAGCGGGAGGTGAGACCCAGTACTTC. Amino acid sequence: CASSLPGLAGGETQYF.

J is TRBJ1-4 and V is TRBV9, with TRBD1 matching over 7 bases. CDR3 length equals 15 residues. Per the germline V gene, CDR1 is SGDLS and CDR2 is YYNGEE. The V gene end was trimmed by 4 bases and the J gene end by 8 bases; junction bases not matched to a gene: 11. In DNA, the CDR3 is TGTGCCAGCAGCTTTGGGACAGCCGTCGGCGAAAAACTGTTTTTT. Protein sequence: CASSFGTAVGEKLFF.

The chain recombines TRBV19 with TRBJ2-7, with D perhaps matching TRBD2 (6 bases). The CDR3 runs 13 residues. Germline values: CDR1 LNHDA, CDR2 SQIVND (reference sequence). Between the trimmed V and J ends, which lost 5 bases and 6 bases, there was a span of 14 bases. Written as DNA, the CDR3 is TGTGCCAGTAGTCCGGGGGACGGGCGCGAGCAGTACTTC. This codes for CASSPGDGREQYF.

This clone was seen a single time. The chain couples TRBV5-1 to TRBJ2-7; D is possibly TRBD2 (5 bases). V dropped 2 bases and J dropped 0 bases, with 15 bases sitting between them. The CDR3 length is 16 residues. CDR1 SGHRS and CDR2 YFSETQ come from the germline V gene. The DNA of the CDR3 is TGCGCCAGCAGCTTACGGGCGGGCCGGAGCTCCTACGAGCAGTACTTC. Amino acid sequence: CASSLRAGRSSYEQYF.

The CDR3 region has the DNA TGTGCCAGCAGGGTGGACAGTTTGGGAGCTTTCTTT. Its translation is CASRVDSLGAFF. The genes are TRBV12-3 or TRBV12-4 and TRBJ1-1; possibly TRBD1 for D (6 bases). Trimming took off 6 bases at V and 10 bases at J, with 15 bases between the two ends. The CDR3 runs 12 residues.

This clone came up a few times. The chain carries TRBV4-1 and TRBJ1-4; 9 bases match TRBD1. V lost 4 bases and J lost 7; bases outside the gene matches: 4. The CDR3 sequence is 14 residues long. The V gene's germline CDR1 is MGHRA and CDR2 YSYEKL. CDR3 sequence: CASSPRDRVEKLFF. CDR3 nucleotide sequence: TGCGCCAGCAGCCCCCGGGACAGGGTTGAAAAACTGTTTTTT.

The chain's CDR3 is CASRRQGAKNIQYF. The CDR3 DNA is TGTGCCAGCAGGCGACAGGGGGCCAAAAACATTCAGTACTTC. The chain combines TRBV6-5 with TRBJ2-4; 8 bases match TRBD1. The CDR3 runs 14 residues. After removal of 6 bases from V and 1 base from J, the junction contained 2 bases not matched to a gene. CDR1 MNHEY and CDR2 SVGAGI come from the germline V gene.

V gene TRBV3-1 (or the pseudogene TRBV3-2) combines with J gene TRBJ1-4; D may be TRBD1 (6 bases). The CDR3 is 15 residues long. The V and J ends lost 4 bases and 6 bases respectively, with 15 bases between them. Germline V gene lookup returns CDR1 LGHDT and CDR2 YNNKEL (reference sequence). The CDR3 nucleotides are TGTGCCAGCAGCCTCACACAGGGCACGTATGAAAAACTGTTTTTT. It specifies CASSLTQGTYEKLFF.

This clone has a handful of counts. This chain uses TRBV7-2 with TRBJ2-5; D perhaps matches TRBD1 (7 bases). With 1 base removed from V and 4 bases from J, the gap between germline ends came to 16 bases. This CDR3 comprises 16 residues. Germline-derived CDR1 and CDR2 are SGHTA and FQGNSA. CDR3 coding DNA: TGTGCCAGCAGCTTAGGGCCCAGGGGGGCCGCAGAGACCCAGTACTTC. This codes for CASSLGPRGAAETQYF.

This chain connects TRBV20-1 to TRBJ2-7; TRBD1 is a possible D gene (6 bases). The CDR3 runs 14 residues. Trimming removed 3 bases at V and 2 bases at J, with 14 bases between. CDR1 and CDR2 (germline): DFQATT, SNEGSKA (reference sequence). The CDR3 loop is CSASPGTPPYEQYF. The CDR3 coding sequence is TGCAGTGCTAGTCCCGGGACACCCCCCTACGAGCAGTACTTC.

The chain carries TRBV5-1 and TRBJ2-5, with 9 bases aligning to TRBD2. The trim removed 0 bases at V and 3 bases at J, leaving 9 bases unmatched. This CDR3 spans 17 amino acids. The germline CDR1 and CDR2 sequences are SGHRS and YFSETQ. The CDR3 reads CASSLGVGGGGEETQYF. Written as DNA, the CDR3 is TGCGCCAGCAGCTTGGGCGTTGGCGGCGGGGGGGAAGAGACCCAGTACTTC.

V usage is TRBV5-5 and J usage is TRBJ2-5, with a possible D match to TRBD1 (6 bases). V shed 4 bases and J shed 1 base, with 11 bases lying between them. The CDR3 covers 14 residues. Looked up from germline, CDR1 is SGHKS and CDR2 is YYEKEE (reference sequence). CDR3 amino acids: CASSTRQVQETQYF. The CDR3 coding sequence is TGTGCCAGCAGCACTAGACAGGTCCAAGAGACCCAGTACTTC.

In this sample, this clone turned up a few times. The J gene is TRBJ1-5, the V gene TRBV27, with 7 bases fitting TRBD1. The germline V gene has CDR1 MNHEY and CDR2 SMNVEV (reference sequence). V trimming: 6 bases; J trimming: 15 bases; junction bases outside the gene matches: 17. This CDR3 has 14 residues. The CDR3 DNA reads as TGTGCCAGCAGCCAAAGGGCCAGGGGGGATGTTACGCATTTT. Amino acids: CASSQRARGDVTHF.

The rearrangement joins TRBV29-1 to TRBJ1-2; D unresolved. Trimming removed 6 bases from V and 4 bases from J, with 9 bases in between. CDR3 length: 11 residues. Looked up from germline, CDR1 is SQVTM and CDR2 is ANQGSEA. The CDR3 DNA reads as TGCAGCGTCAACAGCGGCTATGGCTACACCTTC. This encodes CSVNSGYGYTF.

The V call is TRBV4-1, the J call TRBJ1-2, with D perhaps TRBD1 (5 bases). In germline, CDR1 is MGHRA, CDR2 YSYEKL. V shed 1 base and J shed 6 bases, with 12 bases lying between them. The CDR3 contains 14 residues. CDR3 residues: CASSQVGGGHGYTF. The CDR3 DNA sequence: TGCGCCAGCAGCCAAGTGGGCGGGGGACATGGCTACACCTTC.

This chain connects TRBV10-3 to TRBJ2-7; possibly TRBD1 for D (6 bases). The CDR3 is 15 residues long. Trimming took off 4 bases at V and 3 bases at J, with 16 bases between the two ends. The germline V gene has CDR1 ENHRY and CDR2 SYGVKD. CDR3 region: CAISGTQGVNYEQYF. CDR3 in DNA: TGTGCCATCAGTGGAACACAGGGAGTAAACTACGAGCAGTACTTC.

V is TRBV2 and J is TRBJ2-3, with 8 positions matching TRBD1. J gave up 4 bases and V 5 bases, and 5 bases lay outside the gene matches. This CDR3 comprises 14 residues. CDR1 is SNHLY and CDR2 is FYNNEI in the germline V gene. In DNA, the CDR3 is TGTGCCAGCAGTCAAATACAGGGGGCAGATACGCAGTATTTT. This codes for CASSQIQGADTQYF.

This chain joins TRBV9 and TRBJ2-5; no firm D call. CDR1 is SGDLS, CDR2 YYNGEE, per germline. This CDR3 region has 14 residues. Between the trimmed V and J ends, which lost 0 bases and 2 bases, there was a span of 8 bases. The CDR3 bases are TGTGCCAGCAGCGTAGCTTTCGGTCAAGAGACCCAGTACTTC. It encodes CASSVAFGQETQYF. The full variable domain, completed using reference TRBV9 and TRBJ2-5, is DSGVTQTPKHLITATGQRVTLRCSPRSGDLSVYWYQQSLDQGLQFLIQYYNGEERAKGNILERFSAQQFPDLHSELNLSSLELGDSALYFCASSVAFGQETQYFGPGTRLLVL.

The rearrangement uses TRBV3-1 (or the pseudogene TRBV3-2) and TRBJ2-1, with D perhaps matching TRBD2 (6 bases). Germline CDR1 LGHDT, CDR2 YNNKEL (reference sequence). V was cut by 2 bases and J by 10 bases, with 12 bases left in between. This CDR3 has 13 amino acids. The CDR3 is CASSQSVGGEQFF. For the CDR3, the DNA is TGTGCCAGCAGCCAAAGTGTGGGGGGAGAGCAGTTCTTC.

This chain uses TRBV9 with TRBJ2-2; 12 bases align to TRBD2. CDR3 length: 14 residues. V was pared by 0 bases and J by 10 bases, with 1 base of the junction left unmatched. Germline V CDR1 and CDR2: SGDLS, YYNGEE. CDR3 DNA: TGTGCCAGCAGCGTAGCTAGCGGGGGGGAGGAGCTGTTTTTT. Amino acid sequence: CASSVASGGEELFF.

This clone showed up just once. V is TRBV5-1 and J is TRBJ2-5; D is unclear. The V end lost 7 bases, the J end lost 3 bases, and 7 bases lay between the germline ends. From germline, CDR1 is SGHRS and CDR2 YFSETQ. CDR3 length: 11 residues. The CDR3, as DNA: TGCGCCAGCTCGATAGAAGAGACCCAGTACTTC. Translated: CASSIEETQYF.